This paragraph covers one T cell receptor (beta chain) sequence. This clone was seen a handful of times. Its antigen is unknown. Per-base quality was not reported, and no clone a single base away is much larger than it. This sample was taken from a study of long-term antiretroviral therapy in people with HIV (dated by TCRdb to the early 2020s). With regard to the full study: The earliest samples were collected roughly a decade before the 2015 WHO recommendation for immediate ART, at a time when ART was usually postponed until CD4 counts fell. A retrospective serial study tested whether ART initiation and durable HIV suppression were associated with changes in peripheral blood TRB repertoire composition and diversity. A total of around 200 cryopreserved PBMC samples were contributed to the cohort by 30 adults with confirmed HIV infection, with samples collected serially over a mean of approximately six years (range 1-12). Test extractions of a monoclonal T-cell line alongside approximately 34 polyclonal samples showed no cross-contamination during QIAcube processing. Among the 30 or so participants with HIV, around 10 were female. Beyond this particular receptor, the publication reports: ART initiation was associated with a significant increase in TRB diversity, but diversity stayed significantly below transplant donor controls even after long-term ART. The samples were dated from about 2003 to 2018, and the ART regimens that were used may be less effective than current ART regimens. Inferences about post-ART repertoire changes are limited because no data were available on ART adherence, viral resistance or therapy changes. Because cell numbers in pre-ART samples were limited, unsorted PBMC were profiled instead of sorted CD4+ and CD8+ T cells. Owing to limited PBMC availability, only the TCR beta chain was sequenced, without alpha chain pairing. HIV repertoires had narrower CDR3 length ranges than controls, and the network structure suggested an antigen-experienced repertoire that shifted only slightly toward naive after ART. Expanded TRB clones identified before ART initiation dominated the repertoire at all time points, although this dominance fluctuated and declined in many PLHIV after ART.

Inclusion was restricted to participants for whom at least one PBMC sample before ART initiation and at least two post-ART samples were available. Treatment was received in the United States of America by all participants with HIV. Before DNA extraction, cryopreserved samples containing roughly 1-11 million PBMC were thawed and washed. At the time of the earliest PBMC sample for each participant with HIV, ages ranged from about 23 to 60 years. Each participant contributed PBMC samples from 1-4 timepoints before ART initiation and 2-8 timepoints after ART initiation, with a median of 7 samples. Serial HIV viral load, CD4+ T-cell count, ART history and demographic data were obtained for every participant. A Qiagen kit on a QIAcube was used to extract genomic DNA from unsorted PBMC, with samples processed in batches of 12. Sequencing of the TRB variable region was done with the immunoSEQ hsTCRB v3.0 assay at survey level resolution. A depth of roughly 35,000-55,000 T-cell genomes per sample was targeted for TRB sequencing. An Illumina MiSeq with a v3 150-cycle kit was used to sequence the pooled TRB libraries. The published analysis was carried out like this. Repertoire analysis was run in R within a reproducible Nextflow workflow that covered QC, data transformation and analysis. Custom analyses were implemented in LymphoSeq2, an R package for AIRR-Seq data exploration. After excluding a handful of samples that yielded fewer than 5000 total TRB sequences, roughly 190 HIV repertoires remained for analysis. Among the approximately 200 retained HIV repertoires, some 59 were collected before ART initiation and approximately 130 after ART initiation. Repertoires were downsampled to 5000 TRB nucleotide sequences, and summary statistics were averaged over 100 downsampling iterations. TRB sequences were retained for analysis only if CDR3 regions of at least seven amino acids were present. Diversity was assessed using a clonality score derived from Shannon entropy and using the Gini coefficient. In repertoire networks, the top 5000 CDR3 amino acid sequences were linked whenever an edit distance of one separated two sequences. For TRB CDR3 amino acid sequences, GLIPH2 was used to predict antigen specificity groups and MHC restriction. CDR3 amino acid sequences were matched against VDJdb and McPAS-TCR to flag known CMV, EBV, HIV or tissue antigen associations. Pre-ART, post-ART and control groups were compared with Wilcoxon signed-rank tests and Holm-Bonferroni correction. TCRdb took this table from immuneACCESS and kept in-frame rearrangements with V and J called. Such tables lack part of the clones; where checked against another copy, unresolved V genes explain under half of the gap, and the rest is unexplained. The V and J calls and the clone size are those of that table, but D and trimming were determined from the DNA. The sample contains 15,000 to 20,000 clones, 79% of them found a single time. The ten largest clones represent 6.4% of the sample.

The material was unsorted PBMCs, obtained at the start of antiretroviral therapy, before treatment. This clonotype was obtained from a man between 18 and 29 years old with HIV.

The CDR3 protein is CASSYRQGYGELFF. The nucleotides are TGTGCCAGCAGTTACAGACAGGGTTACGGGGAGCTGTTTTTT. The chain is encoded by TRBV6-5 joined to TRBJ2-2; TRBD1 agrees with 7 junctional bases. From a lookup of the germline V gene, CDR1 and CDR2 are MNHEY and SVGAGI. From the cysteine up to the phenylalanine, the CDR3 has a length of 14 residues. Only the CDR3 DNA stays, 42 bases, in frame from base 1. Here V drops 2 bases and J drops 7 bases, and the junction holds 4 bases not matched to any gene.